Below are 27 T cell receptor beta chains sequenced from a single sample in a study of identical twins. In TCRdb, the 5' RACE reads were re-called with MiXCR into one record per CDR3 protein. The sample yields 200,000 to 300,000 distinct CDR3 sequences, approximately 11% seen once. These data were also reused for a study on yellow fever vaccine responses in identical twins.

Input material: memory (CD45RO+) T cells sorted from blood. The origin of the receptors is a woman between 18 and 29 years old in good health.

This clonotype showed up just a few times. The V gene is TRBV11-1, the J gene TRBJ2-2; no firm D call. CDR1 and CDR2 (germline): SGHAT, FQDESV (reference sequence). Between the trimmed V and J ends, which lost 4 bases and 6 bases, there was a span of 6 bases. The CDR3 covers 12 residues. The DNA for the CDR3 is TGTGCCAGCAGCTACCACCCCGGGGAGCTGTTTTTT. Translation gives CASSYHPGELFF.

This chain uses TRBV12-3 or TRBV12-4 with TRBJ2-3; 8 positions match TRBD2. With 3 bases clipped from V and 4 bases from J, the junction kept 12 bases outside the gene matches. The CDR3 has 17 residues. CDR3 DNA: TGTGCCAGCAGTTTCCAGTTTGGGCTAGCGGGTGCAGATACGCAGTATTTT. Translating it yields CASSFQFGLAGADTQYF.

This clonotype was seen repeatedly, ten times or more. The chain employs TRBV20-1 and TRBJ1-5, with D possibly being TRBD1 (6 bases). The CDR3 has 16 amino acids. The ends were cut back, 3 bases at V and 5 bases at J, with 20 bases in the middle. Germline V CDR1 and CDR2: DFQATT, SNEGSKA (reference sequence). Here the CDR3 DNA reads TGCAGTGCTAGCACCCTCTCAGGGGTATTCGATCAGCCCCAGCATTTT. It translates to CSASTLSGVFDQPQHF.

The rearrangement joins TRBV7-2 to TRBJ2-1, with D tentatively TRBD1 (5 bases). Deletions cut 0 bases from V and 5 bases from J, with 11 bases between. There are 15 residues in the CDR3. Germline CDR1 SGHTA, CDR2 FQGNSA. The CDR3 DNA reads TGTGCCAGCAGCTTAGCGAGTAGGGGCCACAATGAGCAGTTCTTC. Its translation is CASSLASRGHNEQFF.

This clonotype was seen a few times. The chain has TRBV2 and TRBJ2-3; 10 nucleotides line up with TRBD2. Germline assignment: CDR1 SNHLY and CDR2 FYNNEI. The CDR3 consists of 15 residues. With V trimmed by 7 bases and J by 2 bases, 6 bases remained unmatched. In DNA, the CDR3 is TGTGCCAGCACTCAGCGGGAGGGACTCACAGATACGCAGTATTTT. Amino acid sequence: CASTQREGLTDTQYF. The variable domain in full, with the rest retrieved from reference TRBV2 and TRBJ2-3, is EPEVTQTPSHQVTQMGQEVILRCVPISNHLYFYWYRQILGQKVEFLVSFYNNEISEKSEIFDDQFSVERPDGSNFTLKIRSTKLEDSAMYFCASTQREGLTDTQYFGPGTRLTVL.

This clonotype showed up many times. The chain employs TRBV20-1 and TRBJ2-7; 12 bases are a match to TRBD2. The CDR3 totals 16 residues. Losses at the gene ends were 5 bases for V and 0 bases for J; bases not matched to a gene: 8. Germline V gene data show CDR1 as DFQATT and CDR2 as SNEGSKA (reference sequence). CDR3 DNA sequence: TGCAGTGCTTTCTCTAGCGGGAGGGGCTCCTCCTACGAGCAGTACTTC. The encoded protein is CSAFSSGRGSSYEQYF.

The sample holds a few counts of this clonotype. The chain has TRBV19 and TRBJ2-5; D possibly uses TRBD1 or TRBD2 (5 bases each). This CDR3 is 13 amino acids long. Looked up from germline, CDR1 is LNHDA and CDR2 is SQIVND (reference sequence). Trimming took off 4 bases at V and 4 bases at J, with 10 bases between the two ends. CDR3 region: CASSRGEGETQYF. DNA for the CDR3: TGTGCCAGTAGTAGAGGGGAAGGAGAGACCCAGTACTTC.

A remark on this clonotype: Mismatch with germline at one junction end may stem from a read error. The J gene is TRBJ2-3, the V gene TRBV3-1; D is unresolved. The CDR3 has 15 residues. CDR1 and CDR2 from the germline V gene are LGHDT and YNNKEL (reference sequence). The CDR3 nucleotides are TGTGCCACCAGCCCCTCGATGGGTAGCACAGATACGCAGTATTTT. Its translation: CATSPSMGSTDTQYF.

The CDR3 nucleotides are TGCAGTGCTAGAGATCAAACGTTGGAGCAGTTCTTC. It yields the protein CSARDQTLEQFF. The chain couples TRBV20-1 to TRBJ2-1; D remains ambiguous. V lost 0 bases, J lost 10 bases, and 10 bases lay in between. The CDR3 loop spans 12 amino acids. Germline CDR1 DFQATT, CDR2 SNEGSKA (reference sequence).

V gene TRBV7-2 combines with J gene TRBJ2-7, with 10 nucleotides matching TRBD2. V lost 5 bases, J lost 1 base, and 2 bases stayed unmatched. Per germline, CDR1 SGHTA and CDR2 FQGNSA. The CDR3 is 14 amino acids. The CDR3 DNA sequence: TGTGCCAGCAGCAAGACTAGCGGGTCCTACGAGCAGTACTTC. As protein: CASSKTSGSYEQYF.

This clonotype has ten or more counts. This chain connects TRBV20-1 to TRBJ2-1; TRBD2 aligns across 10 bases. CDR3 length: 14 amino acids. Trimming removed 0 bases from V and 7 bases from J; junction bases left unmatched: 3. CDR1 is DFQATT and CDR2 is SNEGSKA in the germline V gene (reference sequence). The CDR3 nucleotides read TGCAGTGCTAGAGATCTAGCGGGGGTAAATGAGCAGTTCTTC. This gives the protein CSARDLAGVNEQFF.

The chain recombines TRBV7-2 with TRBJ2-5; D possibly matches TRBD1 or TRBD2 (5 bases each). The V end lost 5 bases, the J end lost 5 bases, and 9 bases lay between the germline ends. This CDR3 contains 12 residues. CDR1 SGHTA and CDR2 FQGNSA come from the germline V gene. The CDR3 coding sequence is TGTGCCAGCAGCCGGGACGCGGAGACCCAGTACTTC. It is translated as CASSRDAETQYF.

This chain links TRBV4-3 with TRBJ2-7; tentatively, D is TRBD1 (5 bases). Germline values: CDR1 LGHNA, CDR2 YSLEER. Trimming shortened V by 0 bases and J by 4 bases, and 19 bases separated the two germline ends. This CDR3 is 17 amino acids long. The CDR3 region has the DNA TGCGCCAGCAGCCAAGAAGCAGGTGTCAGGGTGAATTACGAGCAGTACTTC. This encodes CASSQEAGVRVNYEQYF.

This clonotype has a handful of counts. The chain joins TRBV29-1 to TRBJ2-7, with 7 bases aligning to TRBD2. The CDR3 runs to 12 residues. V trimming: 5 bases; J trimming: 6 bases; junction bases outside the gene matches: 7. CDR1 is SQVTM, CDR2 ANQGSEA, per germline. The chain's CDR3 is CSVRAGAIEQYF. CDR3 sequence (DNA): TGCAGCGTTCGGGCGGGAGCTATCGAGCAGTACTTC.

This CDR3 is CASSSDRGSVEQYF. The CDR3 bases are TGTGCCAGCAGCTCCGACAGGGGGAGCGTCGAGCAGTACTTC. The genes are TRBV7-9 and TRBJ2-7; 9 bases agree with TRBD1. The CDR3 runs to 14 residues. Losses at the gene ends were 4 bases for V and 6 bases for J; bases not matched to a gene: 7. CDR1 and CDR2 (germline): SEHNR, FQNEAQ (reference sequence).

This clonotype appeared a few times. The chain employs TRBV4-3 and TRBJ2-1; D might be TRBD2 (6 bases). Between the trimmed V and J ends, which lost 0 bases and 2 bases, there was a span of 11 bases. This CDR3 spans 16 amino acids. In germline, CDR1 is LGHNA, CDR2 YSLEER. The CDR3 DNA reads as TGCGCCAGCAGCCAAGAGGACCAGCGGGCCTACAATGAGCAGTTCTTC. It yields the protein CASSQEDQRAYNEQFF.

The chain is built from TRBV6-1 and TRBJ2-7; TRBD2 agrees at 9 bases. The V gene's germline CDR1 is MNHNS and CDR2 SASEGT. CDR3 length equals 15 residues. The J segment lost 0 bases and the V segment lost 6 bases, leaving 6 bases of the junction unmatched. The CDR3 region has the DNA TGTGCCAGCAGGAACGCGGGGGGGAGCTCCTACGAGCAGTACTTC. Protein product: CASRNAGGSSYEQYF.

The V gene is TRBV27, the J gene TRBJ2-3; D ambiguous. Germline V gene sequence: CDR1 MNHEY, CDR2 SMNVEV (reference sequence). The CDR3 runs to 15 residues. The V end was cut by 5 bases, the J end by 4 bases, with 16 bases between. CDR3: CASSTLIRFPDTQYF. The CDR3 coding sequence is TGTGCCAGCAGTACCCTGATCCGCTTCCCAGATACGCAGTATTTT.

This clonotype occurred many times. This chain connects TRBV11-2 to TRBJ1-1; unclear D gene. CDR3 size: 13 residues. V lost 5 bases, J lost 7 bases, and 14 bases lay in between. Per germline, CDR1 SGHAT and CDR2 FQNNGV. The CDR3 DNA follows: TGTGCCAGCAGCCCAAGGACGGAGCTTGAAGCTTTCTTT. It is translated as CASSPRTELEAFF.

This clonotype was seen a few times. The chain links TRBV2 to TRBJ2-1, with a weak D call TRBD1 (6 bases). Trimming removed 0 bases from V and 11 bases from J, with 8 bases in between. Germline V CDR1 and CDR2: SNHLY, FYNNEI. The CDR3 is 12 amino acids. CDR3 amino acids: CASSEAWGQQFF. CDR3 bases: TGTGCCAGCAGTGAAGCGTGGGGGCAGCAGTTCTTC.

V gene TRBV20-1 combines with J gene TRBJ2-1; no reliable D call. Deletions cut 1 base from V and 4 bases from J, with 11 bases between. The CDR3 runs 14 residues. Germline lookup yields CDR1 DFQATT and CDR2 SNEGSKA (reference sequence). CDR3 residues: CSARAERDYNEQFF. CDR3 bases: TGCAGTGCTAGAGCTGAGAGAGATTACAATGAGCAGTTCTTC.

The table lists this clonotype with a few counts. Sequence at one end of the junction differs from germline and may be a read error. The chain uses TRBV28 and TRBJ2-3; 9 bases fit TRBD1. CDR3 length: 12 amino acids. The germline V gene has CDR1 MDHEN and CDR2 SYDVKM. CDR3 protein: CANTGGWDTHYF. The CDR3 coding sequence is TGTGCCAATACAGGGGGCTGGGATACGCATTATTTT.

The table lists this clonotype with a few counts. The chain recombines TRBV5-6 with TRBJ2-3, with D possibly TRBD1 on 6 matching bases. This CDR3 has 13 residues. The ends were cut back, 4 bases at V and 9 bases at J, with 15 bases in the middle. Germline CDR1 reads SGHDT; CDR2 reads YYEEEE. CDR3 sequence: CASSTDRKGTQYF. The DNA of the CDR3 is TGTGCCAGCAGCACTGACAGGAAGGGCACGCAGTATTTT.

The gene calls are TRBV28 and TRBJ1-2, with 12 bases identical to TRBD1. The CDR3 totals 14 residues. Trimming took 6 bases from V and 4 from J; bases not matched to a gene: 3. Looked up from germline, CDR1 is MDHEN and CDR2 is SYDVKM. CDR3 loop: CASRGTGGVYGYTF. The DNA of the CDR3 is TGTGCCAGCAGGGGGACAGGGGGCGTCTATGGCTACACCTTC.

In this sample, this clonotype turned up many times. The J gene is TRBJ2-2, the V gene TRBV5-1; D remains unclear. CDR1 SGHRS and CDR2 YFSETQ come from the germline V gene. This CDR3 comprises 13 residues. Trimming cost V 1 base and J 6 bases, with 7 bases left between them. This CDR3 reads CASSLLPAGELFF. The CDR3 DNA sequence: TGCGCCAGCAGCTTGTTGCCGGCCGGGGAGCTGTTTTTT.

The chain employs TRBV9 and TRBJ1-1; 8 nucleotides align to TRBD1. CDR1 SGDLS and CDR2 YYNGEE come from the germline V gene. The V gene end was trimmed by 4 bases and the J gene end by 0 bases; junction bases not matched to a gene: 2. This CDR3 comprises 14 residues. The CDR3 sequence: CASSQGQVNTEAFF. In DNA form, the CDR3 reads TGTGCCAGCAGCCAGGGACAGGTGAACACTGAAGCTTTCTTT.

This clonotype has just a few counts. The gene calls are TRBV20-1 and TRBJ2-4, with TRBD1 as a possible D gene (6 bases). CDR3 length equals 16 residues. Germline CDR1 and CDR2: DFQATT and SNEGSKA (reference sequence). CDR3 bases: TGCAGCGCCAGGACAGATACCCTTGGGGCCAAAAACATTCAGTACTTC. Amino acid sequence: CSARTDTLGAKNIQYF.